The entry below gives a single TCR beta chain sequence along with its context. Deletions cut 6 bases from V and 0 bases from J, with 9 bases between. The CDR3 is made up of 13 amino acids. CDR1 is MNHEY and CDR2 is SVGAGI in the germline V gene. The sample belongs to a study of blood T cell repertoires in COVID-19. Background on the study: Material from acute and convalescent COVID-19 was sourced from the United States, Italy and Spain. Nucleic acid was either cDNA or gDNA, and it came from T cells, B-cell-depleted T cells, or PBMCs.

As processed by the authors: From reference gene primer amplification, estimates of nucleated cell counts were derived. The protocol was immunoSEQ multiplex PCR, while the TCRdb copy is restricted to in-frame clones and leaves out a portion. D and trimming come from the DNA, and the V and J calls and clone size come from that table. The top ten clones hold roughly 6.4% of a sample with fewer than 200,000 clones, about 80% of them seen once. The receptor's source is a man aged 60 to 69 with acute or convalescent COVID-19. The chain has TRBV6-5 and TRBJ2-7; weak D call: TRBD1 (6 bases). The sample taken for sequencing was peripheral blood. CDR3 sequence (DNA): TGTGCCAGCAGAACAGGGAGCTCCTACGAGCAGTACTTC. It yields the protein CASRTGSSYEQYF.